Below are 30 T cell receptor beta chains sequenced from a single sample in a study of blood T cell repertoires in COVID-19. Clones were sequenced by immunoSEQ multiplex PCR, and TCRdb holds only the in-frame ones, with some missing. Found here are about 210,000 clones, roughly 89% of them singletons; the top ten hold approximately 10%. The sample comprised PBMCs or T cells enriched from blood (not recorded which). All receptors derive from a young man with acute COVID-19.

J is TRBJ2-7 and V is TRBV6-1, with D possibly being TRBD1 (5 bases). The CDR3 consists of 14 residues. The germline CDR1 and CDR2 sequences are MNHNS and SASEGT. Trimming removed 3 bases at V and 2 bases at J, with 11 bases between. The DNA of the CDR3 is TGTGCCAGCAGTGATGCCCAGGGCCCCTACGAGCAGTACTTC. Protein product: CASSDAQGPYEQYF.

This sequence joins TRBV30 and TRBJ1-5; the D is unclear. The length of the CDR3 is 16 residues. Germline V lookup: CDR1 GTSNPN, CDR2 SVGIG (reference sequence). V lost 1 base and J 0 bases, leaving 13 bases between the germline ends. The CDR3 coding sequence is TGTGCCTGGAGTGGAAGTGCGGGGTCTAGCAATCAGCCCCAGCATTTT. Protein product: CAWSGSAGSSNQPQHF. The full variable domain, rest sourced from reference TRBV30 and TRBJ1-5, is SQTIHQWPATLVQPVGSPLSLECTVEGTSNPNLYWYRQAAGRGLQLLFYSVGIGQISSEVPQNLSASRPQDRQFILSSKKLLLSDSGFYLCAWSGSAGSSNQPQHFGDGTRLSIL.

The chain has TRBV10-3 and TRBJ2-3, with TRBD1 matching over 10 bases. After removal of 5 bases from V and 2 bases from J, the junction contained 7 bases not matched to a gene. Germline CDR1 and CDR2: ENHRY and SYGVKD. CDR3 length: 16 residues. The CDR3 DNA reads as TGTGCCATCAGTCAAGGACAGGGGGGGACCACAGATACGCAGTATTTT. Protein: CAISQGQGGTTDTQYF.

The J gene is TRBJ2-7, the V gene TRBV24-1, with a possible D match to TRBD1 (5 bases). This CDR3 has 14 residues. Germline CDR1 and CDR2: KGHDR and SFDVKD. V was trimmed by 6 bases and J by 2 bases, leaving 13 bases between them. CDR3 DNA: TGTGCCACCAGTTCCCGAGACAGCACCTACGAGCAGTACTTC. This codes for CATSSRDSTYEQYF.

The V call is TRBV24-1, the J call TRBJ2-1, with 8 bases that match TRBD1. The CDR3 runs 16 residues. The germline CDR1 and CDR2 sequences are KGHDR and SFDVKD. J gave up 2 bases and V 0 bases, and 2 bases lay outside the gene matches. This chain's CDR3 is CATSDLDRGAYNEQFF. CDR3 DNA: TGTGCCACCAGTGATTTGGACAGGGGCGCCTACAATGAGCAGTTCTTC.

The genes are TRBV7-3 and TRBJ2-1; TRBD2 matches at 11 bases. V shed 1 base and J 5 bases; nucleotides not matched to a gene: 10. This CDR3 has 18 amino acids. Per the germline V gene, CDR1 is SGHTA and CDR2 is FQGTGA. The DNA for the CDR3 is TGTGCCAGCAGCTTAATGCCCCCCGGTAGCGGGAGGGACAATGAGCAGTTCTTC. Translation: CASSLMPPGSGRDNEQFF.

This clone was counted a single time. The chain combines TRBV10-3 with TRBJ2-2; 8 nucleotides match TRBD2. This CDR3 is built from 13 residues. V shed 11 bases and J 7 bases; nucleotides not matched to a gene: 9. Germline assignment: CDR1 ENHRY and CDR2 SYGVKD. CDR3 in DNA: TGTGCCGCTGGACTAGCCCACAACGGGGAGCTGTTTTTT. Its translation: CAAGLAHNGELFF.

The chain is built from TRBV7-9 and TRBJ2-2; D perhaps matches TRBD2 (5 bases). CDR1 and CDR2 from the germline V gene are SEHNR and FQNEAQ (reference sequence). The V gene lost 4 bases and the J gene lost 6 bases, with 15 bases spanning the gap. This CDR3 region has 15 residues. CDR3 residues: CASSSMTGKAGELFF. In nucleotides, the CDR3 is TGTGCCAGCAGCTCCATGACGGGGAAGGCCGGGGAGCTGTTTTTT.

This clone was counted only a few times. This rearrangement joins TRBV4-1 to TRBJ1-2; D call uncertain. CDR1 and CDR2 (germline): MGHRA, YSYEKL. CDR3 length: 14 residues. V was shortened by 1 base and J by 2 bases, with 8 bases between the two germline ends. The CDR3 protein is CASSQVPRNYGYTF. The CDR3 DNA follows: TGCGCCAGCAGCCAAGTCCCGAGAAACTATGGCTACACCTTC.

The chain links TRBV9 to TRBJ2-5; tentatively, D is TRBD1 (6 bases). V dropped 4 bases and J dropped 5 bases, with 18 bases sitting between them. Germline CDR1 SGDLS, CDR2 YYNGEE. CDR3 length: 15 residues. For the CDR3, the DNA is TGTGCCAGCAGCCCGACGCAGGGGTCGAGGGAGACCCAGTACTTC. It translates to CASSPTQGSRETQYF.

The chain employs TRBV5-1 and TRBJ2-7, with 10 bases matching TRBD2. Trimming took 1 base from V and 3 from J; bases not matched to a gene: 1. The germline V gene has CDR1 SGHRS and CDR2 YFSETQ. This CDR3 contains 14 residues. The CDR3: CASSLTSGNYEQYF. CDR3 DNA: TGCGCCAGCAGCTTGACTAGCGGGAACTACGAGCAGTACTTC.

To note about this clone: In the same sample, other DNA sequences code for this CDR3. This CDR3 reads CASSIAGSSYEQYF. The CDR3 nucleotides read TGTGCCAGTAGTATAGCGGGTAGCTCCTACGAGCAGTACTTC. The chain is built from TRBV19 and TRBJ2-7, with no clear D. The CDR3 sequence is 14 residues long. CDR1 and CDR2 (germline): LNHDA, SQIVND (reference sequence). V lost 1 base and J 0 bases, leaving 7 bases between the germline ends.

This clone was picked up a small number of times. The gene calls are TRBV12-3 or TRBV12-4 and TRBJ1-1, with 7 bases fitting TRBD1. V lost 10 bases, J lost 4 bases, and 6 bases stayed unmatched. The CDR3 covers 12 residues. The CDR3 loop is CAITGVGTEAFF. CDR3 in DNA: TGTGCCATCACAGGGGTGGGCACTGAAGCTTTCTTT.

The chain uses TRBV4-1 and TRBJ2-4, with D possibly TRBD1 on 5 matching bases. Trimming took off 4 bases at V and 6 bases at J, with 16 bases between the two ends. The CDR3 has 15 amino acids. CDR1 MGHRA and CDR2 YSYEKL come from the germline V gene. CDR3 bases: TGCGCCAGCAGCCGGCTACAGGTTATTGGAAACATTCAGTACTTC. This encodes CASSRLQVIGNIQYF.

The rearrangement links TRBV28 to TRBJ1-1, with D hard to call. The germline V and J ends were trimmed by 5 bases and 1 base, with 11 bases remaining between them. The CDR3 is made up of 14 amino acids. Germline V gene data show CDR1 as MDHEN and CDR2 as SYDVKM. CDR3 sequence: CASSELTGNTEAFF. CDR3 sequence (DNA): TGTGCCAGCAGTGAGCTCACCGGGAACACTGAAGCTTTCTTT. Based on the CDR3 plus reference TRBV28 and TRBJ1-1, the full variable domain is DVKVTQSSRYLVKRTGEKVFLECVQDMDHENMFWYRQDPGLGLRLIYFSYDVKMKEKGDIPEGYSVSREKKERFSLILESASTNQTSMYLCASSELTGNTEAFFGQGTRLTVV.

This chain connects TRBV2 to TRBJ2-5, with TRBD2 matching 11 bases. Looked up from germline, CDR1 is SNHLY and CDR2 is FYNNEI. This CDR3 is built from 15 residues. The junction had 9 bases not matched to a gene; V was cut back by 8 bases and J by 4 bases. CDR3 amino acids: CASSLGGTSGETQYF. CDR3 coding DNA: TGTGCCAGCTCACTCGGGGGGACTAGCGGAGAGACCCAGTACTTC.

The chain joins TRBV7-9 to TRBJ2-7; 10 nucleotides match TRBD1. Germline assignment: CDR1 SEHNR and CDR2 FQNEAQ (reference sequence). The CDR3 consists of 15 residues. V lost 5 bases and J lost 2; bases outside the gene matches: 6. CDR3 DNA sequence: TGTGCCAGCAGCCTTGGACAGGGGGTTACCTACGAGCAGTACTTC. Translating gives CASSLGQGVTYEQYF. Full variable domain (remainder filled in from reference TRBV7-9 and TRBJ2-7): DTGVSQNPRHKITKRGQNVTFRCDPISEHNRLYWYRQTLGQGPEFLTYFQNEAQLEKSRLLSDRFSAERPKGSFSTLEIQRTEQGDSAMYLCASSLGQGVTYEQYFGPGTRLTVT.

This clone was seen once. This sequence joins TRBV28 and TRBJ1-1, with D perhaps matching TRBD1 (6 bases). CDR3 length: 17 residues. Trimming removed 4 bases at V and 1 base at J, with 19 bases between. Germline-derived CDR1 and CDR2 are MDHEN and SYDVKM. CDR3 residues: CASSSMRMTGWNTEAFF. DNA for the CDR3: TGTGCCAGCAGTTCCATGCGAATGACAGGATGGAACACTGAAGCTTTCTTT.

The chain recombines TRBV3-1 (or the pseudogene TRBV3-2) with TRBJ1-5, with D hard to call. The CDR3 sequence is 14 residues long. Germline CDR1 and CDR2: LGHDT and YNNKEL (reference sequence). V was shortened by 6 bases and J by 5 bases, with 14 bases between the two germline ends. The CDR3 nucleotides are TGTGCCAGCAGTCCCCGGGGAGTATATCAGCCCCAGCATTTT. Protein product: CASSPRGVYQPQHF.

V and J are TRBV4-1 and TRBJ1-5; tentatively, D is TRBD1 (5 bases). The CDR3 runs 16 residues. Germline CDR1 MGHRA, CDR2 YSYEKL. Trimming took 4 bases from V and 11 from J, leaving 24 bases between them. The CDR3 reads CASSPAGRRGFMTQHF. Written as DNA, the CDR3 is TGCGCCAGCAGCCCGGCGGGACGCCGGGGGTTTATGACCCAGCATTTT.

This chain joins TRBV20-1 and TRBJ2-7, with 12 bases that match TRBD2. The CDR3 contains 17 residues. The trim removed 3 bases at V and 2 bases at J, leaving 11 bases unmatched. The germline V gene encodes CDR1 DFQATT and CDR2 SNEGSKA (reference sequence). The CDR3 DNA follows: TGCAGTGCTAGTGAAATGGGACTAGCGGGCTTACCCTACGAGCAGTACTTC. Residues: CSASEMGLAGLPYEQYF.

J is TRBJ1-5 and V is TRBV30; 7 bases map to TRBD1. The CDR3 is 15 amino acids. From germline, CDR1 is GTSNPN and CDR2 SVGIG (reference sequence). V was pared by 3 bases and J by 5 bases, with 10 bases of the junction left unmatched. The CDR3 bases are TGTGCCTGGAGCGACCCCGGGACAGAGGATCAGCCCCAGCATTTT. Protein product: CAWSDPGTEDQPQHF.

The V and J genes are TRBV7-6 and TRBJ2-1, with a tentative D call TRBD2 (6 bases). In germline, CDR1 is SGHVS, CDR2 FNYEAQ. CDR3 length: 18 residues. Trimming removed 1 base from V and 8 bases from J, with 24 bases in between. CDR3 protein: CASSLEATQGSPGDEQFF. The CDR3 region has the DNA TGTGCCAGCAGCTTAGAGGCAACACAAGGGAGCCCGGGAGATGAGCAGTTCTTC.

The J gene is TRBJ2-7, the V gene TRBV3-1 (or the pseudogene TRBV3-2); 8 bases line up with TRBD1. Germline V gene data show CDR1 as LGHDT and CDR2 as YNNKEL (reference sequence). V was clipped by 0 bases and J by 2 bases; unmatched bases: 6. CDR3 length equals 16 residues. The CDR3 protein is CASSQDWTGLAYEQYF. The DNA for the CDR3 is TGTGCCAGCAGCCAAGATTGGACAGGGTTGGCCTACGAGCAGTACTTC.

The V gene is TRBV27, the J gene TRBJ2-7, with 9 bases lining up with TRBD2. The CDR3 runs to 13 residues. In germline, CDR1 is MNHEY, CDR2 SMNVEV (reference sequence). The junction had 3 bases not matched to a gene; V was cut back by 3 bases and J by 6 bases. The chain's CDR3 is CASSFETSGEQYF. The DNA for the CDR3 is TGTGCCAGCAGTTTCGAGACTAGCGGCGAGCAGTACTTC.

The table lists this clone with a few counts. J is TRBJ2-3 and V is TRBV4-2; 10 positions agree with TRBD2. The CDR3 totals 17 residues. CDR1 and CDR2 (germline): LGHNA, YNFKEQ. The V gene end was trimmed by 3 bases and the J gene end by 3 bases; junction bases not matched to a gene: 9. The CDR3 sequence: CASSQDVAGGGTDTQYF. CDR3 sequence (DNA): TGTGCCAGCAGCCAGGATGTAGCGGGAGGAGGGACAGATACGCAGTATTTT.

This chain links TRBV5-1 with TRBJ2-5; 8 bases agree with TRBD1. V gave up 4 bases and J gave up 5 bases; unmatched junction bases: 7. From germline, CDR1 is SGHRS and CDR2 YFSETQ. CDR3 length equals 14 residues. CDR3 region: CASSPRTGTETQYF. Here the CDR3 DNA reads TGCGCCAGCAGCCCAAGGACAGGGACGGAGACCCAGTACTTC.

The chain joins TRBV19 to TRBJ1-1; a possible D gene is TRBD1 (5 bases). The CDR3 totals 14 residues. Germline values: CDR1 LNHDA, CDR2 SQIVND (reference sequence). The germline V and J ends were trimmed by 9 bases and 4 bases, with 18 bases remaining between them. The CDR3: CASTPGGGLTEAFF. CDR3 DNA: TGTGCCAGCACGCCGGGGGGAGGGCTCACTGAAGCTTTCTTT.

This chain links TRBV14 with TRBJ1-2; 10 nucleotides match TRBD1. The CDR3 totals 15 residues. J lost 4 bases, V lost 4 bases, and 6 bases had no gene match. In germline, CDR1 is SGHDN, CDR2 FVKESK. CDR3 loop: CASSLGQGFTYGYTF. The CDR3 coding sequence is TGTGCCAGCAGCCTGGGACAGGGGTTTACCTATGGCTACACCTTC.

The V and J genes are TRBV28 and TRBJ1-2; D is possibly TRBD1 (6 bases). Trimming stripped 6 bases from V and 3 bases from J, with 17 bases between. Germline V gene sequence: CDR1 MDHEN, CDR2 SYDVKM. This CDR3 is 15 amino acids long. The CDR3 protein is CASSPRGALYYGYTF. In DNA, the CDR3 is TGTGCCAGCAGCCCCCGGGGGGCGCTTTACTATGGCTACACCTTC.